These 21 T cell receptor beta chains share one sample of origin, sequenced in a study of shared clonotypes between healthy human individuals. Repertoires were generated with immunoSEQ multiplex PCR, while TCRdb's copy carries only in-frame clones and drops some. The sample shows hundreds of thousands of clones, around 77% of them seen only once. The sample comprised PBMCs. These TCRs come from a woman in her thirties or forties in good health. Some clones in this sample may be carry-over from other donors' samples.

The chain combines TRBV5-1 with TRBJ2-7; D gene unclear. Trimming stripped 0 bases from V and 4 bases from J, with 8 bases between. CDR1 is SGHRS and CDR2 is YFSETQ in the germline V gene. There are 13 residues in the CDR3. The CDR3 region is CASSLGSVYEQYF. The CDR3 DNA is TGCGCCAGCAGCTTGGGTTCGGTGTACGAGCAGTACTTC.

This chain links TRBV9 with TRBJ2-3; D gene ambiguous. The CDR3 loop spans 13 amino acids. V lost 7 bases, J lost 0 bases, and 9 bases lay in between. Germline CDR1 reads SGDLS; CDR2 reads YYNGEE. The CDR3 protein is CASGGSSTDTQYF. The CDR3 DNA reads TGTGCCAGCGGCGGTTCTAGCACAGATACGCAGTATTTT.

This clone has more than one count but fewer than ten. This chain uses TRBV28 with TRBJ1-2, with 8 positions matching TRBD1. V dropped 4 bases and J dropped 3; count of bases not matched to a gene: 4. This CDR3 region has 14 residues. From germline, CDR1 is MDHEN and CDR2 SYDVKM. CDR3: CASSWDRRHYGYTF. In DNA, the CDR3 is TGTGCCAGCAGTTGGGACAGGCGCCACTATGGCTACACCTTC.

This clone was observed once. Possible read error: a much larger clone is one base away. The chain couples TRBV29-1 to TRBJ1-1, with TRBD1 as a possible D gene (5 bases). From germline, CDR1 is SQVTM and CDR2 ANQGSEA. The length of the CDR3 is 11 residues. The CDR3 sequence is CSVSGTTEALF. The CDR3 region has the DNA TGCAGCGTTTCAGGGACTACTGAAGCTTTATTT.

The J gene is TRBJ1-2, the V gene TRBV6-5, with 7 bases fitting TRBD1. The J segment lost 4 bases and the V segment lost 6 bases, leaving 8 bases of the junction unmatched. This CDR3 has 14 residues. Germline V gives CDR1 MNHEY, CDR2 SVGAGI. CDR3 DNA sequence: TGTGCCAGCAGCCGACCGGGACAGCCCTATGGCTACACCTTC. Translated: CASSRPGQPYGYTF.

V usage is TRBV27 and J usage is TRBJ2-2; TRBD2 matches 14 bases. The CDR3 is 17 residues long. Trimming took 5 bases from V and 4 from J; bases not matched to a gene: 6. CDR1 is MNHEY and CDR2 is SMNVEV in the germline V gene (reference sequence). The CDR3 DNA reads TGTGCCAGCAGTCCCGGGACTAGCGGGAGTTCCACCGGGGAGCTGTTTTTT. It yields the protein CASSPGTSGSSTGELFF.

This clone was observed a few times. The chain links TRBV2 to TRBJ1-5; weak D call: TRBD1 (5 bases). The germline CDR1 and CDR2 sequences are SNHLY and FYNNEI. Trimming cost V 2 bases and J 6 bases, with 14 bases left between them. This CDR3 contains 15 residues. CDR3 nucleotides: TGTGCCAGCAGTGAATCGGCAGGGAGGGGTCAGCCCCAGCATTTT. It yields the protein CASSESAGRGQPQHF.

CDR3 residues: CASSPARVEATGELFF. CDR3 nucleotide sequence: TGTGCCAGCAGCCCCGCTAGGGTAGAGGCCACCGGGGAGCTGTTTTTT. The chain uses TRBV7-9 and TRBJ2-2; D gene ambiguous. CDR1 and CDR2 from the germline V gene are SEHNR and FQNEAQ (reference sequence). The length of the CDR3 is 16 residues. V lost 5 bases and J lost 4, with 17 bases in between.

The chain is built from TRBV10-3 and TRBJ2-5; D perhaps matches TRBD1 (5 bases). The germline V gene encodes CDR1 ENHRY and CDR2 SYGVKD. V was pared by 2 bases and J by 0 bases, with 13 bases between. CDR3 length: 16 amino acids. The CDR3 DNA sequence: TGTGCCATCAGTGAGGGTTTGGGGCTGTACCAAGAGACCCAGTACTTC. Translated, it gives CAISEGLGLYQETQYF.

This clone was detected only once. The junction and the germline gene differ at one end; a read error may be behind it. This chain uses TRBV9 with TRBJ1-1; D gene unclear. The CDR3 consists of 14 residues. Looked up from germline, CDR1 is SGDLS and CDR2 is YYNGEE. The CDR3 sequence: CASSEGGLNAEAFF. The CDR3 DNA reads as TGTGCCAGCAGCGAGGGCGGCTTGAACGCTGAAGCTTTCTTT.

The rearrangement uses TRBV27 and TRBJ2-1, with 7 bases that match TRBD2. The length of the CDR3 is 18 residues. The V segment lost 7 bases and the J segment 0 bases; nucleotides outside the gene matches: 15. Germline V gives CDR1 MNHEY, CDR2 SMNVEV (reference sequence). The CDR3 here is CASTQPGLSPLSYNEQFF. CDR3 nucleotides: TGTGCCAGCACCCAACCGGGACTATCTCCCCTCTCCTACAATGAGCAGTTCTTC.

The chain combines TRBV5-1 with TRBJ2-1, with D perhaps given as TRBD1 or TRBD2 (5 bases each). The CDR3 is 17 amino acids. With 2 bases removed from V and 0 bases from J, the gap between germline ends came to 15 bases. Germline V gene data show CDR1 as SGHRS and CDR2 as YFSETQ. CDR3 in DNA: TGCGCCAGCAGCTTAATGGGGACGGATGGCTCCTACAATGAGCAGTTCTTC. Amino acids: CASSLMGTDGSYNEQFF.

The CDR3 nucleotides are TGTGCCAGCAGTCCCAACAACCAAGAGACCCAGTACTTC. This sequence encodes CASSPNNQETQYF. The chain is built from TRBV2 and TRBJ2-5; D is undetermined. V was shortened by 5 bases and J by 0 bases, with 7 bases between the two germline ends. Germline CDR1 is SNHLY and CDR2 is FYNNEI. The CDR3 is 13 amino acids. Full variable domain (rest looked up from reference TRBV2 and TRBJ2-5): EPEVTQTPSHQVTQMGQEVILRCVPISNHLYFYWYRQILGQKVEFLVSFYNNEISEKSEIFDDQFSVERPDGSNFTLKIRSTKLEDSAMYFCASSPNNQETQYFGPGTRLLVL.

Only a few counts were recorded for this clone. The rearrangement uses TRBV6-6 and TRBJ2-2; D is perhaps TRBD2 (5 bases). Germline V gene data show CDR1 as MNHNY and CDR2 as SVGAGI (reference sequence). The V end lost 5 bases, the J end lost 5 bases, and 9 bases lay between the germline ends. There are 13 residues in the CDR3. Written as DNA, the CDR3 is TGTGCCAGCAGTACGACTACTACCGGGGAGCTGTTTTTT. It is translated as CASSTTTTGELFF.

The gene calls are TRBV6-5 and TRBJ1-5; D gene uncertain. Germline assignment: CDR1 MNHEY and CDR2 SVGAGI. The length of the CDR3 is 13 residues. V lost 8 bases, J lost 0 bases, and 8 bases lay in between. The CDR3 loop reads CASRPNSNQPQHF. CDR3 nucleotide sequence: TGTGCCAGCCGACCCAATAGCAATCAGCCCCAGCATTTT.

This clone was detected a few times. The same CDR3 is also encoded by other DNA sequences in this sample. This chain joins TRBV6-4 and TRBJ2-1; TRBD2 agrees at 13 bases. Trimming took 4 bases from V and 6 from J; bases not matched to a gene: 0. Germline-derived CDR1 and CDR2 are MRHNA and SNTAGT. CDR3 length: 14 residues. The CDR3 loop reads CASSGLAGGNEQFF. The CDR3 region has the DNA TGTGCCAGCAGTGGACTAGCGGGAGGCAATGAGCAGTTCTTC.

DNA of the CDR3: TGTGCCAGCAGCCCGCGGGACGAAACAGATACGCAGTATTTT. This translates into CASSPRDETDTQYF. V is TRBV11-3 and J is TRBJ2-3; possible D gene TRBD2, 6 bases. V lost 5 bases and J lost 3, with 12 bases in between. In germline, CDR1 is SGHNT, CDR2 YENEEA. There are 14 residues in the CDR3. Filled out from reference TRBV11-3 and TRBJ2-3, the complete variable domain reads EAGVVQSPRYKIIEKKQPVAFWCNPISGHNTLYWYLQNLGQGPELLIRYENEEAVDDSQLPKDRFSAERLKGVDSTLKIQPAELGDSAVYLCASSPRDETDTQYFGPGTRLTVL.

This clone is a singleton in its sample. The V call is TRBV11-3, the J call TRBJ2-1; no definite D call. The V gene's germline CDR1 is SGHNT and CDR2 YENEEA. CDR3 length: 14 amino acids. The V and J ends lost 1 base and 8 bases respectively, with 12 bases between them. The CDR3 reads CASSLGLALDEQFF. The CDR3 DNA reads TGTGCCAGCAGCTTAGGTTTAGCTCTAGATGAGCAGTTCTTC.

The J gene is TRBJ2-5, the V gene TRBV5-1, with D perhaps being TRBD1 or TRBD2 (5 bases each). V lost 4 bases and J 5 bases, leaving 21 bases between the germline ends. Per germline, CDR1 SGHRS and CDR2 YFSETQ. CDR3 length: 16 amino acids. The CDR3 sequence: CASSPEGRTTMETQYF. In DNA, the CDR3 is TGCGCCAGCAGCCCCGAGGGGCGGACAACCATGGAGACCCAGTACTTC.

The chain joins TRBV29-1 to TRBJ2-7, with TRBD1 identical over 9 bases. The germline V gene has CDR1 SQVTM and CDR2 ANQGSEA. J was trimmed by 0 bases and V by 8 bases; bases with no gene match: 5. The CDR3 contains 13 residues. The CDR3 DNA is TGCAGCACGGGGGACAGGGCCTCCTACGAGCAGTACTTC. This gives the protein CSTGDRASYEQYF.

This clone has a handful of counts. J is TRBJ2-1 and V is TRBV30, with TRBD2 matching 8 bases. CDR3 length: 13 amino acids. Trimming took 4 bases from V and 3 from J; bases not matched to a gene: 2. Looked up from germline, CDR1 is GTSNPN and CDR2 is SVGIG (reference sequence). The CDR3: CAWNAGGYNEQFF. The CDR3 DNA is TGTGCCTGGAATGCGGGAGGCTACAATGAGCAGTTCTTC.